This paragraph reports one T cell receptor (beta chain). The entry originates in a study of shared clonotypes between healthy human individuals. Genomic DNA (from each subset) was split evenly across several immunoSEQ plates. As handled by the study authors: With immunoSEQ giving junction-only sequences and no quality scores, filtering differed. Sequenced by immunoSEQ multiplex PCR; TCRdb stores in-frame clones only, minus some. From that table come the V and J calls and clone size; the DNA was used to work out D and trimming. The sample contains some 2.1 million clones, roughly 94% of which appear only once. The V and J ends lost 3 bases and 3 bases respectively, with 12 bases between them. The CDR3 is made up of 14 amino acids. Germline CDR1 and CDR2: SGHAT and FQNNGV.

The sequence derives from a man aged 18 to 30 in good health. The specimen was naive CD4+ T cells sorted from blood. Subset noted: CD45RA+ positively selected. The chain joins TRBV11-2 to TRBJ2-7; weak D call: TRBD1 (5 bases). The CDR3 DNA reads TGTGCCAGCAGCTTGGGTCTGGACAACTACGAGCAGTACTTC. Translating gives CASSLGLDNYEQYF.